Included here is one TCR beta chain sequence, with context. The investigators reverse transcribed all of the isolated RNA, so they sequenced expressed TCRB transcripts. Generated by immunoSEQ multiplex PCR, the TCRdb table keeps only in-frame clones and is missing some. The profile shows roughly 240,000 clones, around 65% of them singletons. The source of the sample is a study of beta chain features in type 1 diabetes. Without exception, sorted populations had purity beyond 95%. Sequences were obtained from naive CD4+ T cells from blood. The sequence was obtained from a young man in good health.

The CDR3 bases are TGTGCCAGCAGGGACAGGGGCACAGATACGCAGTATTTT. Translating it yields CASRDRGTDTQYF. The chain has TRBV9 and TRBJ2-3; TRBD1 matches 8 bases. Germline lookup yields CDR1 SGDLS and CDR2 YYNGEE. V was clipped by 5 bases and J by 1 base; unmatched bases: 0. This CDR3 comprises 13 residues.